A single sample gave rise to the 5 T cell receptor beta chains below, sequenced in a study of vaccination effects on CD4 cells after COVID-19. Between days 9 and 10 of culture, CD4+ T cells were separated out. Antigens for these TCRs are unknown. Sequenced by immunoSEQ multiplex PCR; TCRdb stores in-frame clones only, minus some. The sample shows some 50,000 clones, 55% to 75% of them seen only once. The source was CD4+ T cells from PBMCs cultured without peptide, collected before COVID-19 vaccination. These TCRs come from a human donor who received a COVID-19 vaccine.

J is TRBJ1-2 and V is TRBV6-5; a possible D gene is TRBD1 (6 bases). Germline assignment: CDR1 MNHEY and CDR2 SVGAGI. V was trimmed by 4 bases and J by 3 bases, leaving 9 bases between them. This CDR3 spans 13 amino acids. CDR3 DNA: TGTGCCAGCAGTTTACAGGGCGACTATGGCTACACCTTC. As protein: CASSLQGDYGYTF.

The chain combines TRBV3-1 (or the pseudogene TRBV3-2) with TRBJ2-2; 10 nucleotides align to TRBD1. The V gene end was trimmed by 5 bases and the J gene end by 4 bases; junction bases not matched to a gene: 4. CDR3 size: 15 residues. Germline-derived CDR1 and CDR2 are LGHDT and YNNKEL (reference sequence). CDR3 loop: CASSYGTGVTGELFF. Written as DNA, the CDR3 is TGTGCCAGCAGCTATGGGACAGGGGTCACCGGGGAGCTGTTTTTT.

V and J are TRBV3-1 (or the pseudogene TRBV3-2) and TRBJ1-1; tentative D call: TRBD1 (5 bases). This CDR3 has 14 residues. Between the trimmed V and J ends, which lost 3 bases and 1 base, there was a span of 9 bases. Germline CDR1 LGHDT, CDR2 YNNKEL (reference sequence). The CDR3 nucleotides read TGTGCCAGCAGCCACGGGACCGAGAACACTGAAGCTTTCTTT. Translation gives CASSHGTENTEAFF.

CDR3 residues: CASSLGTTRDTQYF. CDR3 in DNA: TGCGCCAGCAGCTTGGGGACTACTCGGGATACGCAGTATTTT. The V call is TRBV5-1, the J call TRBJ2-3; D perhaps matches TRBD2 (6 bases). This CDR3 spans 14 amino acids. V dropped 0 bases and J dropped 6 bases, with 11 bases sitting between them. From germline, CDR1 is SGHRS and CDR2 YFSETQ.

This chain uses TRBV27 with TRBJ1-1; D gene unclear. This CDR3 comprises 13 residues. Germline loops: CDR1 MNHEY, CDR2 SMNVEV (reference sequence). V was cut by 3 bases and J by 10 bases, with 15 bases left in between. The CDR3: CASSFAGEMTAFF. For the CDR3, the DNA is TGTGCCAGCAGTTTTGCCGGGGAAATGACAGCTTTCTTT.